This record looks at one T cell receptor beta chain sequence and its context. Primers for the PCR totalled 60 Vbeta and 13 Jbeta. In the original workflow: An analysis that came later counted 70 million to 100 million unique TCR beta chains, approximately 12 million shared. Measured with immunoSEQ multiplex PCR; TCRdb has only the in-frame clones, and not every one. The V and J calls and the clone size are those of that table, but D and trimming were determined from the DNA. The sample includes about 160,000 clones, 75% to 90% of them seen just once. The data originate from a study of cytomegalovirus exposure and HLA in healthy donors. This CDR3 spans 16 amino acids. CDR1 is MNHNY, CDR2 SVGAGI, per germline (reference sequence). J was trimmed by 4 bases and V by 4 bases; bases with no gene match: 12.

This TCR was recovered from a human donor in good health. The material sequenced was PBMCs. This sequence joins TRBV6-6 and TRBJ1-1; TRBD1 agrees at 7 bases. CDR3 amino acids: CASSSRGTGKGTEAFF. The CDR3 DNA follows: TGTGCCAGCAGTTCCAGGGGGACCGGTAAGGGCACTGAAGCTTTCTTT.